A selection of T cell receptor beta chains follows, all from one sample in a study of blood T cell repertoires in COVID-19. This table comes from immunoSEQ multiplex PCR, and its TCRdb copy is limited to in-frame clones, with some not included. The table includes tens of thousands of clones, roughly 86% detected once. Sequenced: peripheral blood. These receptors were taken from a man aged 55 to 70 with acute or convalescent COVID-19. CDR3s include the opening cysteine and the closing phenylalanine or tryptophan. D genes are given only for firm matches. Part of the rows lack a size; the others show once, few, many or a class for expanded clones.

size,D,V,length,J,DNA,CDR3
NA,TRBD1,TRBV3-1/TRBV3-2,14,TRBJ1-5,TGTGCCAGCAGCCCGGGACAGGGGAATCAGCCCCAGCATTTT,CASSPGQGNQPQHF
medium-sized,TRBD2,TRBV18,15,TRBJ2-2,TGTGCCAGCTCACCCCAGCGGGGGGGCACCGGGGAGCTGTTTTTT,CASSPQRGGTGELFF
once,NA,TRBV24-1,19,TRBJ2-1,TGTGCCACCAGTGATTTGCGTAGTGGGGCAGGGTACGACTACAATGAGCAGTTCTTC,CATSDLRSGAGYDYNEQFF
NA,TRBD1,TRBV5-1,15,TRBJ1-1,TGCGCCAGCAGCTTGGACAGGGGGGCGAACACTGAAGCTTTCTTT,CASSLDRGANTEAFF
once,NA,TRBV5-1,17,TRBJ2-5,TGCGCCAGCAGCTCCGGACGAGGGAAACTCGAAACCGAGACCCAGTACTTC,CASSSGRGKLETETQYF
NA,NA,TRBV27,14,TRBJ1-1,TGTGCCAGCAGTCCCACGGGGACTCACACTGAAGCTTTCTTT,CASSPTGTHTEAFF
NA,NA,TRBV5-4,16,TRBJ1-4,TGTGCCAGCAGCTCGAAGGACAGCCCAACTAATAAAAAACTGTTTTTT,CASSSKDSPTNKKLFF
NA,NA,TRBV24-1,18,TRBJ1-6,TGTGCCACCAGTGATGATGGCGCGAAGGGGGACAAACGACGACAAATCCACTTT,CATSDDGAKGDKRRQIHF
NA,TRBD1,TRBV7-8,14,TRBJ2-1,TGTGCCAGCAGCTTGGTAAGGGGGCAGGGTGAGCAGTTCTTC,CASSLVRGQGEQFF
NA,TRBD2,TRBV6-5,14,TRBJ2-1,TGTGCCAGCACCGGGACTAGCGACTACAATGAGCAGTTCTTC,CASTGTSDYNEQFF
NA,NA,TRBV6-6,13,TRBJ1-5,TGTGCCAGCAGTTATCTATTAAATCAGCCCCAGCATTTT,CASSYLLNQPQHF
NA,NA,TRBV5-1,14,TRBJ2-7,TGCGCCAGCAGCTTGGTAGGGGTGGGGTACGAGCAGTACTTC,CASSLVGVGYEQYF
NA,NA,TRBV7-9,16,TRBJ1-4,TGTGCCAGCAGCTTAGGGGATGCGGACAGTAATGAAAAACTGTTTTTT,CASSLGDADSNEKLFF
NA,NA,TRBV2,14,TRBJ2-5,TGTGCCAGCAGTTCACAGGGCCCCCGAGAGACCCAGTACTTC,CASSSQGPRETQYF
NA,NA,TRBV2,15,TRBJ1-5,TGTGCCAGCAGTTTGACAGTGGATAGCAATCAGCCCCAGCATTTT,CASSLTVDSNQPQHF
NA,TRBD1,TRBV4-1,16,TRBJ1-2,TGCGCCAGCAGCCAAGGACAGGGCGATGCTAACTATGGCTACACCTTC,CASSQGQGDANYGYTF
NA,NA,TRBV6-4,12,TRBJ1-1,TGTGCCAGCAGTGACAGCCCCCCTGAAGCTTTCTTT,CASSDSPPEAFF
NA,TRBD2,TRBV2,13,TRBJ2-2,TGTGCCAGCACAGCGGGAGGCACCGGGGAGCTGTTTTTT,CASTAGGTGELFF
NA,NA,TRBV28,17,TRBJ1-1,TGTGCCAGCAGTGCCCCCGGAAATGGAGTCATGAACACTGAAGCTTTCTTT,CASSAPGNGVMNTEAFF
NA,TRBD1,TRBV28,15,TRBJ1-5,TGTGCCAGCAGTTCGGACAGGGGATGGGCAAGGCCCCAGCATTTT,CASSSDRGWARPQHF
NA,NA,TRBV18,15,TRBJ1-4,TGTGCCAGCTCAGAGTCTCGGGGGGATCATGAAAAACTGTTTTTT,CASSESRGDHEKLFF
NA,TRBD1,TRBV19,18,TRBJ2-7,TGTGCCAGTAGTATAGATACCCTGGACAGGGCAGGGTCCTACGAGCAGTACTTC,CASSIDTLDRAGSYEQYF
NA,NA,TRBV4-1,15,TRBJ1-5,TGCGCCAGCAGCGAAGGGCGGGGGAGTACTCAGCCCCAGCATTTT,CASSEGRGSTQPQHF
NA,TRBD1,TRBV3-1/TRBV3-2,13,TRBJ2-5,TGTGCCAGCAGCTCCTACAGGGGAGAGACCCAGTACTTC,CASSSYRGETQYF
few,TRBD1,TRBV11-2,14,TRBJ2-7,TGTGCCAGCAGCCAGGGACAGGGGCATCACGAGCAGTACTTC,CASSQGQGHHEQYF
NA,TRBD2,TRBV29-1,14,TRBJ2-3,TGCAGCGTGGAGACTAGCATGGTCCCAGATACGCAGTATTTT,CSVETSMVPDTQYF
few,TRBD1,TRBV27,15,TRBJ1-6,TGTGCCAGCAGTTGGGGATTGACAGGGCAATCACCCCTCCACTTT,CASSWGLTGQSPLHF
NA,TRBD2,TRBV7-3,13,TRBJ2-3,TGTGCCAGCAGCTTGGCGGGGGAGAATACGCAGTATTTT,CASSLAGENTQYF
NA,TRBD2,TRBV3-1/TRBV3-2,16,TRBJ2-3,TGTGCCAGCAGCCAGAGCGGGGGGGATATCTCTGATACGCAGTATTTT,CASSQSGGDISDTQYF
NA,NA,TRBV19,16,TRBJ2-2,TGTGCCAGTAGTATAAGGGTTACAGGAGACACCGGGGAGCTGTTTTTT,CASSIRVTGDTGELFF
NA,NA,TRBV25-1,14,TRBJ2-5,TGTGCCAGCAGTGAATTTGGCAGCGGGGAGACCCAGTACTTC,CASSEFGSGETQYF
NA,TRBD1,TRBV6-5,15,TRBJ1-1,TGTGCCAGCGGACAGGGAGAAAGGCAGACCACTGAAGCTTTCTTT,CASGQGERQTTEAFF
NA,NA,TRBV6-1,15,TRBJ1-2,TGTGCCAGCAGTGAAGTTTCGTGGGCTGGCTATGGCTACACCTTC,CASSEVSWAGYGYTF
NA,NA,TRBV29-1,8,TRBJ1-1,TGCAGCGTCGGTGAAGCTTTCTTT,CSVGEAFF
NA,TRBD1,TRBV9,14,TRBJ2-1,TGTGCCAGCAGCGTAGGGGACAGGTACAATGAGCAGTTCTTC,CASSVGDRYNEQFF
NA,NA,TRBV6-6,16,TRBJ1-4,TGTGCCAGCAGCCGCGAGGGATTTGCAACTAATGAAAAACTGTTTTTT,CASSREGFATNEKLFF
NA,NA,TRBV29-1,14,TRBJ2-1,TGCAGCGTTGACAGGGCGGGGTCCTACAATGAGCAGTTCTTC,CSVDRAGSYNEQFF
NA,NA,TRBV11-2,13,TRBJ2-7,TGTGCCAGCAGCTTAACCGCAGGGGCCGAGCAGTACTTC,CASSLTAGAEQYF
NA,NA,TRBV13,14,TRBJ1-3,TGTGCCAGCAGCTCTAGTTACTCTGGAAACACCATATATTTT,CASSSSYSGNTIYF
NA,NA,TRBV11-3,12,TRBJ1-6,TGTGCCAGACAGGGACGGGATTCACCCCTCCACTTT,CARQGRDSPLHF
few,TRBD1,TRBV27,14,TRBJ1-2,TGTGCCAGCAGTGTCCGACAGGGGGCCAGGGGCTACACCTTC,CASSVRQGARGYTF
NA,TRBD2,TRBV5-4,16,TRBJ2-1,TGTGCCAGCAGCCAAGTCGGGGGGCTAGCGGGGAATAAGCAGTTCTTC,CASSQVGGLAGNKQFF
NA,NA,TRBV11-3,13,TRBJ2-7,TGTGCCAGCAGCTTATCGGGGAACCACGAGCAGTACTTC,CASSLSGNHEQYF
NA,NA,TRBV10-3,17,TRBJ2-3,TGTGCCATCAGCCCATTTAGGGGCAGAAGTAGCACAGATACGCAGTATTTT,CAISPFRGRSSTDTQYF
NA,NA,TRBV3-1/TRBV3-2,13,TRBJ1-1,TGTGCCAGCAGCCAGGCGGGGGACACTGAAGCTTTCTTT,CASSQAGDTEAFF
NA,NA,TRBV1,13,TRBJ1-2,TGCACCAGCAGCCGCATCGGGGACTATGGCTACACCTTC,CTSSRIGDYGYTF
NA,NA,TRBV14,16,TRBJ1-1,TGTGCCAGCAGCCAAGGAGGAATGACCGGGAGCACTGAAGCTTTCTTT,CASSQGGMTGSTEAFF
NA,TRBD1,TRBV30,11,TRBJ1-2,TGTGCCCGACAGGGTCTTGGCGGCTACACCTTC,CARQGLGGYTF
NA,TRBD1,TRBV6-2/TRBV6-3,16,TRBJ1-2,TGTGCCAGCAGTCCGGGACAGGGGCGCTTTGGGGGGGGCTACACCTTC,CASSPGQGRFGGGYTF
NA,NA,TRBV11-2,15,TRBJ2-7,TGTGCCAGCAGCTTCCGGGTCGGTATCTCCTACGAGCAGTACTTC,CASSFRVGISYEQYF
NA,NA,TRBV24-1,13,TRBJ2-1,TGTGCCACCAGTGAAACCGGGTACAATGAGCAGTTCTTC,CATSETGYNEQFF
NA,TRBD1,TRBV15,15,TRBJ2-2,TGTGCCACCAGCGTTAGGGACAGGCACACCGGGGAGCTGTTTTTT,CATSVRDRHTGELFF
NA,TRBD2,TRBV19,13,TRBJ2-1,TGTGCCAGTAGTCTAGCGGGGGGTTATGAGCAGTTCTTC,CASSLAGGYEQFF
NA,TRBD1,TRBV30,14,TRBJ1-2,TGTGCCTGGATTAGGGACAGCCAGGTCTCTGGCTACACCTTC,CAWIRDSQVSGYTF
NA,TRBD2,TRBV5-5,15,TRBJ2-7,TGTGCCAGCAGCGGGGGACTAGCGGGTTCCTACGAGCAGTACTTC,CASSGGLAGSYEQYF